A selection of T cell receptor beta chains follows, all from one sample in a study of beta chain features in type 1 diabetes. Some clones are missing from TCRdb's copy, which holds only in-frame ones; the method was immunoSEQ multiplex PCR. This table holds about 700,000 clones, roughly 13% found once. Sequenced input: naive CD4+ T cells from blood. These receptors originate from a man younger than 35 with type 1 diabetes. The CDR3 runs from the conserved cysteine through the conserved F or W. The order of the fields is V gene, clone size, D gene, J gene, CDR3 protein, CDR3 DNA. The D gene is left open where the match is weak. Not every row has a clone size; where given, it reads once, few, many or a size class.

TRBV6-1	few	.	TRBJ2-3	CASSWIDTQYF	TGTGCCAGCAGCTGGATTGATACGCAGTATTTT
TRBV6-1	few	.	TRBJ1-4	CASSGFNNEKLFF	TGTGCCAGCAGTGGATTTAACAATGAAAAACTGTTTTTT
TRBV9	.	.	TRBJ1-2	CASSAQALGGYTF	TGTGCCAGCAGCGCGCAGGCCCTGGGGGGCTACACCTTC
TRBV2	.	.	TRBJ1-1	CASIPTLNAEAFF	TGTGCCAGCATACCGACACTGAACGCTGAAGCTTTCTTT
TRBV11-2	few	.	TRBJ2-5	CASNPGPGDTQYF	TGTGCCAGCAATCCGGGCCCCGGAGATACCCAGTACTTC
TRBV28	.	.	TRBJ2-2	CASTINTGELFF	TGTGCCAGCACCATAAACACCGGGGAGCTGTTTTTT
TRBV9	few	.	TRBJ1-2	CASSPTRIEYGYTF	TGTGCCAGCAGCCCCACACGGATAGAGTATGGCTACACCTTC
TRBV7-2	few	.	TRBJ1-5	CASSSGQLNQPQHF	TGTGCCAGCAGCTCGGGACAACTCAATCAGCCCCAGCATTTT
TRBV28	.	.	TRBJ2-7	CATRRDKGYEQYF	TGTGCCACCAGGCGGGATAAGGGCTACGAGCAGTACTTC
TRBV2	.	.	TRBJ2-5	CASSKGTLQETQYF	TGTGCCAGCAGTAAAGGGACTCTGCAAGAGACCCAGTACTTC
TRBV2	.	.	TRBJ2-6	CASSEGFPVLTF	TGTGCCAGCAGTGAAGGGTTCCCCGTCCTGACTTTC
TRBV6-6	once	.	TRBJ1-1	CASRQRDTEAFF	TGTGCCAGCAGGCAACGGGACACTGAAGCTTTCTTT
TRBV2	.	.	TRBJ2-2	CASSEVPGNTGELFF	TGTGCCAGCAGTGAAGTCCCAGGGAACACCGGGGAGCTGTTTTTT
TRBV6-1	few	TRBD2	TRBJ2-5	CASSLSGGEGETQYF	TGTGCCAGCAGCCTCAGCGGGGGGGAAGGAGAGACCCAGTACTTC
TRBV4-1	.	.	TRBJ1-3	CASSQLWGVGNTIYF	TGCGCCAGCAGCCAATTGTGGGGCGTAGGAAACACCATATATTTT